The 18 T cell receptor beta chains listed next were all sequenced from one sample in a study of glioma-infiltrating T cells. Amplification of TCR alpha and beta CDR3 regions from RNA used iRepertoire nested multiplex PCR. One entry per CDR3 protein, called by TCRdb with MiXCR from the multiplex PCR reads. The sample holds some 180,000 distinct CDR3 sequences, approximately 30% seen once. The source material was glioma tissue, nonneoplastic brain tissue, or PBMCs (not recorded which). Receptor source: a human donor with low-grade glioma or glioblastoma, undergoing nonglioma brain surgery, or in good health (not recorded which).

This clonotype was found many times. V gene TRBV7-2 combines with J gene TRBJ2-7; no firm D call. V shed 3 bases and J shed 0 bases, with 9 bases lying between them. From germline, CDR1 is SGHTA and CDR2 FQGNSA. CDR3 length: 14 residues. The CDR3 DNA follows: TGTGCCAGCAGCTTGAACCGCCGCTCCTACGAGCAGTACTTC. It is translated as CASSLNRRSYEQYF. The entire variable domain, with the rest obtained from reference TRBV7-2 and TRBJ2-7, is as follows: GAGVSQSPSNKVTEKGKDVELRCDPISGHTALYWYRQSLGQGLEFLIYFQGNSAPDKSGLPSDRFSAERTGGSVSTLTIQRTQQEDSAVYLCASSLNRRSYEQYFGPGTRLTVT.

This clonotype was observed a few times. Written as DNA, the CDR3 is TGCGCCAGCAGCCCCAGGACTCAAGAGACCCAGTACTTC. Translating it yields CASSPRTQETQYF. This sequence joins TRBV4-1 and TRBJ2-5; the D gene is possibly TRBD2 (5 bases). CDR3 size: 13 residues. Germline assignment: CDR1 MGHRA and CDR2 YSYEKL. The V and J ends lost 4 bases and 2 bases respectively, with 8 bases between them.

This clonotype was recorded at least ten times. The chain couples TRBV6-2 or TRBV6-3 to TRBJ1-2; no firm D call. Germline V gene sequence: CDR1 MNHEY, CDR2 SVGEGT. The V end was cut by 7 bases, the J end by 0 bases, with 18 bases between. This CDR3 region has 16 residues. The CDR3 is CASTITPDGPNYGYTF. CDR3 sequence (DNA): TGTGCCAGCACCATAACCCCGGACGGCCCTAACTATGGCTACACCTTC.

This clonotype showed up just once. This clone may be a read error of a much larger clone one base away. V gene TRBV4-1 combines with J gene TRBJ1-6; no firm D call. CDR1 is MGHRA and CDR2 is YSYEKL in the germline V gene. CDR3 length: 14 residues. CDR3 protein: CASSPQLGNSPLNF. In nucleotides, the CDR3 is TGCGCCAGCAGCCCGCAACTAGGGAATTCACCCCTCAACTTT.

There are many counts of this clonotype. The chain uses TRBV6-1 and TRBJ2-6; unclear D gene. V was trimmed by 6 bases and J by 0 bases, leaving 9 bases between them. The CDR3 extends over 15 amino acids. Germline V gene lookup returns CDR1 MNHNS and CDR2 SASEGT. CDR3 in amino acids: CASRPRNSGANVLTF. The CDR3 nucleotides read TGTGCCAGCAGGCCCCGGAACTCTGGGGCCAACGTCCTGACTTTC.

This clonotype showed up many times. The genes are TRBV18 and TRBJ2-7; D is undetermined. The CDR3 runs 13 residues. The V end lost 3 bases, the J end lost 4 bases, and 10 bases lay between the germline ends. Germline CDR1 reads KGHSH; CDR2 reads LQKENI. CDR3 sequence reads: CASSPNLDYEQYF. CDR3 bases: TGTGCCAGCTCACCGAACTTAGATTACGAGCAGTACTTC.

V usage is TRBV6-2 or TRBV6-3 and J usage is TRBJ1-3; 9 bases match TRBD1. CDR3 length: 15 residues. The germline V gene has CDR1 MNHEY and CDR2 SVGEGT. J lost 2 bases, V lost 6 bases, and 5 bases had no gene match. Here the CDR3 reads CASRSGQGTGNTIYF. DNA of the CDR3: TGTGCCAGCAGGAGCGGACAGGGGACTGGAAACACCATATATTTT.

This clonotype came up a few times. This chain uses TRBV18 with TRBJ2-1, with 11 bases identical to TRBD2. The CDR3 loop spans 15 amino acids. V gave up 3 bases and J gave up 5 bases; unmatched junction bases: 3. CDR1 and CDR2 from the germline V gene are KGHSH and LQKENI. CDR3 residues: CASSPGLAVDNEQFF. DNA for the CDR3: TGTGCCAGCTCACCGGGACTAGCGGTTGACAATGAGCAGTTCTTC.

This clonotype was seen many times. CDR3 bases: TGTGCCAGCAGCTTACCCTCACAGGGGGCTTATGGCGATGAGCAGTTCTTC. Protein: CASSLPSQGAYGDEQFF. V usage is TRBV7-9 and J usage is TRBJ2-1; 9 bases fit TRBD1. Germline values: CDR1 SEHNR, CDR2 FQNEAQ (reference sequence). Trimming removed 2 bases from V and 8 bases from J; junction bases left unmatched: 13. CDR3 length: 17 residues.

The rearrangement links TRBV3-1 to TRBJ2-3; tentative D call: TRBD2 (5 bases). This CDR3 is built from 16 residues. The germline V and J ends were trimmed by 1 base and 7 bases, with 18 bases remaining between them. The germline CDR1 and CDR2 sequences are LGHDT and YNNKEL (reference sequence). This CDR3 is CASSQAWRKRHHTQYF. The CDR3 coding sequence is TGTGCCAGCAGCCAAGCCTGGCGGAAGCGGCACCATACGCAGTATTTT.

Remarks on this clonotype: The conserved phenylalanine or tryptophan normally closing the CDR3 is absent here, so this likely arose from a read error. Because the CDR3's place on the DNA is in doubt, the DNA is left out and the CDR3 is given as listed by TCRdb. The V gene is TRBV20-1, the J gene TRBJ2-2. With termini counted, the CDR3 has 14 amino acids. In germline, CDR1 is DFQATT, CDR2 SNEGSKA (reference sequence). The CDR3: CSAILAANTGELCG.

This clonotype was detected ten times or more. CDR3 in amino acids: CASSSVGDEAFF. The CDR3 DNA follows: TGTGCCAGCAGCTCGGTCGGCGATGAAGCTTTCTTT. The V and J genes are TRBV7-6 and TRBJ1-1; D remains ambiguous. CDR3 length: 12 amino acids. Germline V gene data show CDR1 as SGHVS and CDR2 as FNYEAQ. Trimming shortened V by 4 bases and J by 7 bases, and 10 bases separated the two germline ends. The variable domain in full, with the rest retrieved from reference TRBV7-6 and TRBJ1-1, is GAGVSQSPRYKVTKRGQDVALRCDPISGHVSLYWYRQALGQGPEFLTYFNYEAQQDKSGLPNDRFSAERPEGSISTLTIQRTEQRDSAMYRCASSSVGDEAFFGQGTRLTVV.

This chain joins TRBV20-1 and TRBJ2-1; D ambiguous. From germline, CDR1 is DFQATT and CDR2 SNEGSKA (reference sequence). This CDR3 spans 11 amino acids. Trimming shortened V by 3 bases and J by 12 bases, and 12 bases separated the two germline ends. The CDR3 protein is CSARNVHGQFF. CDR3 nucleotide sequence: TGCAGTGCTAGGAACGTGCATGGGCAGTTCTTC.

Points on this clonotype: A read error may be the cause here, since a much bigger clone is one base away. The chain uses TRBV28 and TRBJ2-3; D call uncertain. The CDR3 length is 13 residues. The germline V gene has CDR1 MDHEN and CDR2 SYDVKM. DNA of the CDR3: TGTGTCAGCAGCGATGGGGTCTCAGATACGCAGTATTTT. Translated: CVSSDGVSDTQYF.

About this clonotype itself: A much larger clone differs from this one at a single base, so this may be a read error. The V gene is TRBV6-1, the J gene TRBJ1-1, with a tentative D call TRBD1 (6 bases). Germline V CDR1 and CDR2: MNHNS, SASEGT. This CDR3 region has 13 residues. This CDR3 reads CDISVLQGTEAFF. The CDR3 DNA reads TGTGACATCAGTGTACTACAGGGAACTGAAGCTTTCTTT.

The sample holds a few counts of this clonotype. The chain has TRBV19 and TRBJ2-1, with 10 bases matching TRBD2. The CDR3 runs 15 residues. The germline V gene encodes CDR1 LNHDA and CDR2 SQIVND (reference sequence). Trimming removed 3 bases from V and 5 bases from J; junction bases left unmatched: 4. The CDR3: CASSILLAGNNEQFF. In nucleotides, the CDR3 is TGTGCCAGTAGTATCCTACTAGCGGGGAACAATGAGCAGTTCTTC.

This chain links TRBV27 with TRBJ2-7, with TRBD2 matching 10 bases. V was pared by 6 bases and J by 5 bases, with 22 bases of the junction left unmatched. Germline V gene data show CDR1 as MNHEY and CDR2 as SMNVEV (reference sequence). The CDR3 sequence is 19 residues long. CDR3 in amino acids: CASRLAGAGRPSGSNEQYF. The CDR3 DNA reads as TGTGCCAGCAGGTTAGCAGGGGCCGGAAGGCCTAGCGGGAGTAACGAGCAGTACTTC.

For this clonotype: A much larger clone lies a single base off, so this may be a read error. The chain joins TRBV29-1 to TRBJ2-5; D not certain. CDR3 length equals 12 residues. Trimming pared 7 bases from V and 9 bases from J, leaving 18 bases between. Germline CDR1 is SQVTM and CDR2 is ANQGSEA. CDR3 loop: CSGVTERAAQYF. In nucleotides, the CDR3 is TGCAGCGGGGTCACTGAACGGGCGGCCCAGTACTTC.